This T cell receptor beta chain was profiled in a study of blood T cell repertoires in COVID-19. Study-level information: T cells, B-cell-depleted T cells, or PBMCs supplied cDNA or gDNA.

This clone was counted a few times. This sample includes further DNA sequences coding for the same CDR3. The V gene's germline CDR1 is SGHRS and CDR2 YFSETQ. The CDR3 is 13 residues long. The V end lost 0 bases, the J end lost 5 bases, and 6 bases lay between the germline ends. How the authors handled the data: From reference gene primer amplification, estimates of nucleated cell counts were derived. Clones were sequenced by immunoSEQ multiplex PCR, and TCRdb holds only the in-frame ones, with some missing. V and J calls and clone size follow that table, whereas D and trimming were derived from the DNA. The table lists some 120,000 clones, around 80% of them singletons, with roughly 7% in the top ten.

This receptor was taken from a man in his 70s with active or convalescent COVID-19. The sequencing sample was made of peripheral blood. The rearrangement uses TRBV5-1 and TRBJ1-5; tentative D call: TRBD1 (6 bases). CDR3 sequence reads: CASSLDRDQPQHF. In nucleotides, the CDR3 is TGCGCCAGCAGCTTGGACAGGGATCAGCCCCAGCATTTT.